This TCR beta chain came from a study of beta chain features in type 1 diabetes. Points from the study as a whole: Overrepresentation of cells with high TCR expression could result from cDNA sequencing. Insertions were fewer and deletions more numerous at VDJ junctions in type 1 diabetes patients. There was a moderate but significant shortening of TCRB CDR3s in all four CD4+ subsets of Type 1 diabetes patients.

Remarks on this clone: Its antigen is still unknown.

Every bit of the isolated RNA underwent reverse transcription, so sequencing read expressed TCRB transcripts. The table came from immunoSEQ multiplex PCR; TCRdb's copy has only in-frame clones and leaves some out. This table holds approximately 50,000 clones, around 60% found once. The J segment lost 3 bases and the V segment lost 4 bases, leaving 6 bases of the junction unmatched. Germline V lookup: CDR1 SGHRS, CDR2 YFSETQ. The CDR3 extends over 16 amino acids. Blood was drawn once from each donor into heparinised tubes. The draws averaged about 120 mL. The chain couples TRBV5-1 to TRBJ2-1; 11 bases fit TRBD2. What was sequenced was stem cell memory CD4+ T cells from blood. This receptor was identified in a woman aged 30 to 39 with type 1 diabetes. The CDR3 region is CASSLAGGAIYNEQFF. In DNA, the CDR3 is TGCGCCAGCAGCCTAGCGGGAGGAGCCATCTACAATGAGCAGTTCTTC.